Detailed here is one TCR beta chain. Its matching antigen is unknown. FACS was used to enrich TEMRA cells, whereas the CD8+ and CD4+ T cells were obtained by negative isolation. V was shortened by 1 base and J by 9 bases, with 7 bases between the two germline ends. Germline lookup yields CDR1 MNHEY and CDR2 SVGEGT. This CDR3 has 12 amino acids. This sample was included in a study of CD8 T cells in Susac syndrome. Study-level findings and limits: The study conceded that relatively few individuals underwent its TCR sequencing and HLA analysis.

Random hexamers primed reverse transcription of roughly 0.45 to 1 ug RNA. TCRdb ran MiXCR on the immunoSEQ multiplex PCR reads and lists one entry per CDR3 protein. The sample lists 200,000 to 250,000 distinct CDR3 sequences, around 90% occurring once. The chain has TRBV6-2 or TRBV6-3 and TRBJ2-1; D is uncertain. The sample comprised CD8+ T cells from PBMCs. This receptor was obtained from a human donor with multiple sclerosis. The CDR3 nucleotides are TGTGCCAGCAGTTACTGGGGTATTGAGCAGTTCTTC. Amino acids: CASSYWGIEQFF.